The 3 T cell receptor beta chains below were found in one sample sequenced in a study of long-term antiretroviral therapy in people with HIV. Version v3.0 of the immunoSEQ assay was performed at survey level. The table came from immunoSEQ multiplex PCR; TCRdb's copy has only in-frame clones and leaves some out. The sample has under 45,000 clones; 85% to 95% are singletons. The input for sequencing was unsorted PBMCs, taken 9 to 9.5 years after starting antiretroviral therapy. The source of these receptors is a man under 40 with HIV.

CDR3 in DNA: TGTGCCAGCAATAAGGACCTAGGGGAGCAGTACTTC. It codes for CASNKDLGEQYF. The rearrangement uses TRBV2 and TRBJ2-7, with D unresolved. Trimming took off 7 bases at V and 7 bases at J, with 14 bases between the two ends. The germline gives CDR1 SNHLY, CDR2 FYNNEI. CDR3 length: 12 residues. Filled out from reference TRBV2 and TRBJ2-7, the complete variable domain reads EPEVTQTPSHQVTQMGQEVILRCVPISNHLYFYWYRQILGQKVEFLVSFYNNEISEKSEIFDDQFSVERPDGSNFTLKIRSTKLEDSAMYFCASNKDLGEQYFGPGTRLTVT.

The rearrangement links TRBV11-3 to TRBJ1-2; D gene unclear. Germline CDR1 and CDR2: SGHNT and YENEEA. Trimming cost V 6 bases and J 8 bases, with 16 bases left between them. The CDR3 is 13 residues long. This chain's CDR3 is CASRDGTWRGYTF. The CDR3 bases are TGTGCCAGCAGGGATGGTACCTGGCGGGGCTACACCTTC.

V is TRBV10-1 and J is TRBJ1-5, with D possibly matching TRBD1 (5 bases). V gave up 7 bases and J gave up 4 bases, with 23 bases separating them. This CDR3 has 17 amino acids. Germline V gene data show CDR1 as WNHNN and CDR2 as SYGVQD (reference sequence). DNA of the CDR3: TGCGCCAGCAACTTGTCCGGGGCGGGGTTTGGGAATCAGCCCCAGCATTTT. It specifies CASNLSGAGFGNQPQHF.